A selection of T cell receptor beta chains follows, all from one sample in a study of molecular identifiers for immune sequencing clone quantification. Using its own MiXCR run on the PCR reads, TCRdb lists one record per CDR3 protein. The data hold a few hundred thousand distinct CDR3 sequences, with around 21% observed a single time. Sequencing was performed on naive CD8+ T cells from blood, with Jurkat cell RNA spiked in. Every receptor here comes from a human donor in good health. Some libraries in this study had Jurkat cell RNA spiked in. Each CDR3 is given with its conserved first and last residue. D genes are given only for firm matches. Clone size is given for some rows only: seen once, a few or many times, or a class if the clone is expanded.

v_call,d_call,cdr3_length,clone_size,j_call,cdr3_aa,cdr3_nt
TRBV28,.,14,.,TRBJ1-5,CASSQGQTHQPQHF,TGTGCCAGCAGTCAAGGACAGACGCATCAGCCCCAGCATTTT
TRBV13,.,11,few,TRBJ2-1,CASSSTYEQFF,TGTGCCAGCAGCTCGACCTATGAGCAGTTCTTC
TRBV4-3,TRBD2,17,many,TRBJ2-3,CASSQDSTSGFTDTQYF,TGCGCCAGCAGCCAAGATTCCACTAGCGGCTTCACAGATACGCAGTATTTT
TRBV6-2/TRBV6-3,.,12,many,TRBJ1-1,CASSYENTEAFF,TGTGCCAGCAGTTACGAAAACACTGAAGCTTTCTTT
TRBV4-3,.,15,many,TRBJ2-3,CASSQDASDTDTQYF,TGCGCCAGCAGCCAAGATGCGAGCGACACAGATACGCAGTATTTT
TRBV19,.,14,.,TRBJ2-1,CASSIYRDGNEQFF,TGTGCCAGTAGTATATATCGGGACGGCAATGAGCAGTTCTTC
TRBV12-3/TRBV12-4,.,16,many,TRBJ2-1,CASSLSRDPKGNEQFF,TGTGCCAGCAGTTTATCGCGGGACCCCAAGGGTAATGAGCAGTTCTTC
TRBV25-1,TRBD1,12,many,TRBJ2-7,CASTQGGHEQYF,TGTGCCAGCACACAGGGGGGCCACGAGCAGTACTTC
TRBV20-1,TRBD2,16,few,TRBJ2-1,CSAPGWTSGYYNEQFF,TGCAGTGCTCCCGGTTGGACTAGCGGATACTACAATGAGCAGTTCTTC
TRBV4-3,.,14,many,TRBJ2-3,CASSQGVNTDTQYF,TGCGCCAGCAGCCAGGGGGTCAACACAGATACGCAGTATTTT
TRBV4-1,.,14,many,TRBJ1-1,CASSQEQMNTEAFF,TGCGCCAGCAGCCAAGAACAGATGAACACTGAAGCTTTCTTT
TRBV9,TRBD1,14,.,TRBJ1-2,CASSLGGEEYGYTF,TGTGCCAGCAGCCTAGGGGGCGAGGAGTATGGCTACACCTTC
TRBV12-3/TRBV12-4,.,14,.,TRBJ2-6,CASSLNAGANVQTF,TGTGCCAGCAGTTTAAATGCTGGGGCCAACGTCCAGACTTTC
TRBV28,TRBD2,17,many,TRBJ2-5,CASRHLREAGGQETQYF,TGTGCCAGCAGGCACCTACGGGAAGCGGGAGGGCAAGAGACCCAGTACTTC
TRBV27,TRBD1,16,few,TRBJ2-6,CASSSRTGSGANVLTF,TGTGCCAGCAGTTCAAGGACAGGCTCTGGGGCCAACGTCCTGACTTTC
TRBV29-1,TRBD2,13,many,TRBJ2-7,CSVKPGLVYEQYF,TGCAGCGTTAAACCGGGACTAGTGTACGAGCAGTACTTC
TRBV9,.,14,many,TRBJ1-2,CASSVGRGNYGYTF,TGTGCCAGCAGCGTAGGGAGGGGGAACTATGGCTACACCTTC
TRBV2,.,12,.,TRBJ1-6,CASRRQNSPLHF,TGTGCCAGCAGACGACAGAATTCACCCCTCCACTTT
TRBV7-9,TRBD1,16,.,TRBJ1-2,CASSPDGAAGGVVYTF,TGTGCCAGCAGCCCAGACGGCGCGGCAGGGGGCGTCGTCTACACCTTC
TRBV30,TRBD2,14,many,TRBJ2-1,CAWTKTSGIDEQFF,TGTGCCTGGACGAAGACTAGCGGGATCGATGAGCAGTTCTTC
TRBV7-3,.,13,many,TRBJ2-1,CASSSAMYNEQFF,TGTGCCAGCAGCTCAGCAATGTACAATGAGCAGTTCTTC
TRBV20-1,TRBD1,13,many,TRBJ2-4,CSGLTGVENIQYF,TGCAGTGGTCTGACAGGGGTCGAAAACATTCAGTACTTC
TRBV25-1,TRBD2,15,few,TRBJ2-2,CASGLTSGNTGELFF,TGTGCCAGCGGTCTCACTAGCGGAAACACCGGGGAGCTGTTTTTT
TRBV4-2,.,15,few,TRBJ2-7,CASSQWLGGLYEQYF,TGTGCCAGCAGCCAATGGTTGGGGGGACTCTACGAGCAGTACTTC
TRBV6-2/TRBV6-3,TRBD1,15,many,TRBJ1-1,CASSYPGQRNTEAFF,TGTGCCAGCAGTTACCCGGGACAGAGAAACACTGAAGCTTTCTTT
TRBV27,TRBD1,16,.,TRBJ2-7,CASRPGTGLSSYEQYF,TGTGCCAGCAGACCCGGGACAGGGCTAAGCTCCTACGAGCAGTACTTC
TRBV2,TRBD1,13,many,TRBJ2-7,CASSTPGGYEQYF,TGTGCCAGCAGTACACCAGGGGGCTACGAGCAGTACTTC
TRBV4-3,TRBD2,16,.,TRBJ2-1,CASSQYGLAGYNEQFF,TGCGCCAGCAGCCAGTACGGACTAGCGGGATACAATGAGCAGTTCTTC
TRBV7-2,.,13,few,TRBJ2-7,CASSPEMGLEQYF,TGTGCCAGCAGCCCCGAAATGGGTCTCGAGCAGTACTTC
TRBV4-3,.,17,many,TRBJ1-2,CASSQSVSGVGDYGYTF,TGCGCCAGCAGCCAATCCGTTAGTGGGGTCGGAGACTATGGCTACACCTTC
TRBV12-3/TRBV12-4,.,13,few,TRBJ1-6,CASKGQGNSPLHF,TGTGCCAGCAAGGGGCAGGGGAATTCACCCCTCCACTTT
TRBV5-4,.,16,.,TRBJ2-7,CASSLLKVQGVYEQYF,TGTGCCAGCAGCCTCCTTAAAGTCCAGGGAGTCTACGAGCAGTACTTC
TRBV3-1,.,13,many,TRBJ2-3,CASSPDSSDTQYF,TGTGCCAGCAGCCCAGACTCTAGCGATACGCAGTATTTT
TRBV5-1,TRBD2,17,many,TRBJ2-3,CASSAGHAGGTLDTQYF,TGCGCCAGCAGCGCAGGCCACGCGGGAGGTACTCTAGATACGCAGTATTTT
TRBV20-1,.,12,few,TRBJ2-5,CSAREKRETQYF,TGCAGTGCTAGAGAGAAACGAGAGACCCAGTACTTC
TRBV7-9,TRBD2,18,.,TRBJ2-3,CASSSKSDAGGYTDTQYF,TGTGCCAGCAGCTCAAAGTCAGATGCGGGAGGCTACACAGATACGCAGTATTTT
TRBV28,.,13,many,TRBJ2-7,CASSLESTYEQYF,TGTGCCAGCAGTTTAGAGAGCACCTACGAGCAGTACTTC
TRBV23-1,.,15,many,TRBJ1-1,CASTQRWTRNTEAFF,TGCGCCAGCACCCAGAGGTGGACAAGGAACACTGAAGCTTTCTTT
TRBV4-1,.,15,few,TRBJ1-4,CASSQETGSGEKLFF,TGCGCCAGCAGCCAGGAAACGGGTTCGGGTGAAAAACTGTTTTTT
TRBV13,.,15,many,TRBJ1-1,CASSPTTGMGTEAFF,TGTGCCAGCAGTCCTACGACAGGTATGGGCACTGAAGCTTTCTTT
TRBV21-1,.,15,many,TRBJ1-5,CASSRQRSSNQPQHF,TGTGCCAGCAGCCGGCAACGAAGCAGCAATCAGCCCCAGCATTTT
TRBV4-1,TRBD2,18,few,TRBJ2-6,CASSLRLAGVSGANVLTF,TGCGCCAGCAGCCTCCGACTAGCGGGAGTGTCTGGGGCCAACGTCCTGACTTTC
TRBV7-9,.,13,.,TRBJ1-2,CASSPEVGAGYTF,TGTGCCAGCAGCCCAGAAGTTGGGGCGGGCTACACCTTC
TRBV4-3,.,17,many,TRBJ2-3,CASSQDLYQGPTDTQYF,TGCGCCAGCAGCCAAGATCTTTACCAGGGGCCCACAGATACGCAGTATTTT
TRBV9,.,15,few,TRBJ1-4,CASSVVGRAGEKLFF,TGTGCCAGCAGCGTAGTTGGTAGGGCGGGGGAAAAACTGTTTTTT
TRBV7-6,TRBD2,16,few,TRBJ2-3,CASSLGLAEYTDTQYF,TGTGCCAGCAGCTTAGGCCTAGCGGAGTACACAGATACGCAGTATTTT
TRBV5-3,.,13,few,TRBJ2-5,CARSLSGSKTQYF,TGTGCCAGAAGCTTGTCAGGTTCAAAGACCCAGTACTTC
TRBV5-4,.,15,many,TRBJ1-1,CASSHPDRGMSEAFF,TGTGCCAGCAGCCACCCAGATCGGGGGATGTCTGAAGCTTTCTTT
TRBV27,TRBD2,17,.,TRBJ2-3,CASSLSPPAGGLDTQYF,TGTGCCAGCAGTTTATCGCCCCCAGCGGGGGGTCTAGATACGCAGTATTTT
TRBV6-5,TRBD1,14,many,TRBJ2-7,CASKIGTGIYEQYF,TGTGCCAGCAAGATAGGGACAGGGATCTACGAGCAGTACTTC
TRBV12-3/TRBV12-4,.,15,.,TRBJ2-5,CASSRFQGNGETQYF,TGTGCCAGCAGTAGATTCCAGGGGAACGGGGAGACCCAGTACTTC
TRBV4-3,.,16,few,TRBJ2-1,CASSQDAVLSYNEQFF,TGCGCCAGCAGCCAAGATGCGGTCCTCTCCTACAATGAGCAGTTCTTC
TRBV11-2,TRBD2,16,many,TRBJ2-1,CASSFHLAGVLNEQFF,TGTGCCAGCAGCTTCCACCTAGCGGGAGTCTTAAATGAGCAGTTCTTC
TRBV7-9,.,15,many,TRBJ1-1,CASSGNRSPRTEAFF,TGTGCCAGCAGTGGGAACAGGTCGCCGAGGACTGAAGCTTTCTTT
TRBV6-1,TRBD2,17,.,TRBJ2-2,CASSEIVAGSISGELFF,TGTGCCAGCAGTGAAATTGTAGCGGGGTCCATCTCCGGGGAGCTGTTTTTT
TRBV13,.,14,many,TRBJ1-5,CASSSGQVNQPQHF,TGTGCCAGCAGCTCCGGGCAGGTCAATCAGCCCCAGCATTTT
TRBV10-3,TRBD1,17,.,TRBJ1-5,CAISESLGGQANQPQHF,TGTGCCATCAGTGAGTCTTTGGGTGGACAGGCGAATCAGCCCCAGCATTTT
TRBV19,TRBD1,16,.,TRBJ1-5,CASSISTRGINQPQHF,TGTGCCAGTAGTATTTCTACCAGGGGGATCAATCAGCCCCAGCATTTT
TRBV2,TRBD2,13,.,TRBJ2-5,CAGDGGASETQYF,TGTGCCGGTGACGGGGGGGCTTCGGAGACCCAGTACTTC